The 12 T cell receptor beta chains below come from one sample, sequenced in a study of glioma-infiltrating T cells. The iRepertoire nested amplicon-rescue multiplex PCR amplified TCR alpha and beta CDR3s from RNA. Each CDR3 protein is one row after TCRdb ran MiXCR on the multiplex PCR reads. Among more than 85,000 distinct CDR3 sequences listed, less than 30% were seen once. Sequenced sample: glioma tissue, nonneoplastic brain tissue, or PBMCs (not recorded which). Source of these receptors: a human donor with low-grade glioma or glioblastoma, undergoing nonglioma brain surgery, or in good health (not recorded which).

V usage is TRBV19 and J usage is TRBJ2-7; 14 bases match TRBD2. The trim removed 4 bases at V and 2 bases at J, leaving 4 bases unmatched. The CDR3 is 16 residues long. Germline V gene lookup returns CDR1 LNHDA and CDR2 SQIVND (reference sequence). The CDR3 here is CASSRPGLAGAYEQYF. Here the CDR3 DNA reads TGTGCCAGTAGTAGGCCGGGACTAGCGGGAGCCTACGAGCAGTACTTC.

The chain employs TRBV2 and TRBJ1-1, with a possible D match to TRBD1 (5 bases). Germline V CDR1 and CDR2: SNHLY, FYNNEI. V dropped 7 bases and J dropped 0 bases, with 15 bases sitting between them. This CDR3 spans 15 amino acids. The CDR3 nucleotides read TGTGCCAGCAAAGGGAACAGGAACATGAACACTGAAGCTTTCTTT. Protein product: CASKGNRNMNTEAFF.

This clonotype occurred many times. V is TRBV19 and J is TRBJ2-5, with D unclear. The CDR3 is 13 residues long. V shed 7 bases and J shed 3 bases, with 12 bases lying between them. Germline V lookup: CDR1 LNHDA, CDR2 SQIVND (reference sequence). The CDR3 DNA is TGTGCCAGTATGCCCCAGAGTAAAGAGACCCAGTACTTC. This sequence encodes CASMPQSKETQYF.

This clonotype was detected ten times or more. This chain uses TRBV28 with TRBJ2-7, with D possibly matching TRBD1 (5 bases). Trimming removed 8 bases at V and 5 bases at J, with 16 bases between. The CDR3 loop spans 13 amino acids. Germline-derived CDR1 and CDR2 are MDHEN and SYDVKM. CDR3 residues: CASRNLRGHEQYF. CDR3 in DNA: TGTGCCAGCCGCAATCTTAGGGGTCACGAGCAGTACTTC.

This clonotype was detected ten times or more. CDR3 sequence: CASSLSGSGANVLTF. As DNA, the CDR3 is TGTGCCAGCAGTTTATCTGGGTCCGGGGCCAACGTCCTGACTTTC. V is TRBV27 and J is TRBJ2-6, with D unresolved. The germline CDR1 and CDR2 sequences are MNHEY and SMNVEV (reference sequence). Trimming shortened V by 0 bases and J by 4 bases, and 7 bases separated the two germline ends. This CDR3 comprises 15 residues. Complete variable domain (other parts from reference TRBV27 and TRBJ2-6): EAQVTQNPRYLITVTGKKLTVTCSQNMNHEYMSWYRQDPGLGLRQIYYSMNVEVTDKGDVPEGYKVSRKEKRNFPLILESPSPNQTSLYFCASSLSGSGANVLTFGAGSRLTVL.

This clonotype occurred many times. V usage is TRBV20-1 and J usage is TRBJ1-1; D might be TRBD1 (5 bases). The CDR3 spans 13 residues. The germline V gene encodes CDR1 DFQATT and CDR2 SNEGSKA (reference sequence). With 1 base removed from V and 4 bases from J, the gap between germline ends came to 10 bases. The CDR3 DNA sequence: TGCAGTGCTAGAGCACAGGTGAGCACTGAAGCTTTCTTT. It translates to CSARAQVSTEAFF.

This clonotype was found many times. The rearrangement uses TRBV12-3 or TRBV12-4 and TRBJ2-3; D is perhaps TRBD1 (6 bases). V was cut by 5 bases and J by 5 bases, with 8 bases left in between. The CDR3 spans 12 residues. The CDR3 protein is CASSPDRDTQYF. The DNA for the CDR3 is TGTGCCAGCAGTCCGGACAGAGATACGCAGTATTTT.

This clonotype was counted ten times or more. V is TRBV7-9 and J is TRBJ2-7; possibly TRBD1 for D (6 bases). The CDR3 has 13 amino acids. Trimming took 6 bases from V and 5 from J, leaving 14 bases between them. Germline CDR1 is SEHNR and CDR2 is FQNEAQ (reference sequence). The CDR3 reads CASSRASGDEQYF. Written as DNA, the CDR3 is TGTGCCAGCAGTCGGGCCTCAGGGGACGAGCAGTACTTC. Full variable domain (rest looked up from reference TRBV7-9 and TRBJ2-7): DTGVSQNPRHKITKRGQNVTFRCDPISEHNRLYWYRQTLGQGPEFLTYFQNEAQLEKSRLLSDRFSAERPKGSFSTLEIQRTEQGDSAMYLCASSRASGDEQYFGPGTRLTVT.

This clonotype was seen repeatedly, ten times or more. This chain connects TRBV13 to TRBJ2-3; 7 nucleotides agree with TRBD2. The CDR3 runs to 15 residues. CDR1 and CDR2 (germline): PRHDT, FYEKMQ (reference sequence). V lost 5 bases, J lost 8 bases, and 13 bases stayed unmatched. This chain's CDR3 is CASSKGEASGGTQYF. As DNA, the CDR3 is TGTGCCAGCAGCAAAGGAGAGGCTAGCGGCGGTACGCAGTATTTT.

A remark on this clonotype: A junction boundary mismatches the germline segment, possibly from a read error. This sequence joins TRBV27 and TRBJ1-5; perhaps TRBD1 as D (6 bases). Germline values: CDR1 MNHEY, CDR2 SMNVEV (reference sequence). The CDR3 contains 16 residues. CDR3 in amino acids: CAGMGGGNLDNRPQHF. In nucleotides, the CDR3 is TGTGCCGGCATGGGAGGGGGGAATTTGGACAATCGGCCCCAGCATTTT.

This clonotype was counted ten times or more. The rearrangement links TRBV12-3 or TRBV12-4 to TRBJ2-1; 10 nucleotides agree with TRBD2. This CDR3 contains 15 residues. Trimming removed 1 base from V and 9 bases from J; junction bases left unmatched: 6. The CDR3 region has the DNA TGTGCCAGCAGTTTAGATAGCGGGAGGCTCAGTGAGCAGTTCTTC. Translation gives CASSLDSGRLSEQFF.

The chain carries TRBV29-1 and TRBJ2-7, with TRBD1 matching 10 bases. The ends lost 7 bases at V and 0 bases at J; junction bases unmatched: 3. This CDR3 is built from 13 residues. Germline assignment: CDR1 SQVTM and CDR2 ANQGSEA. CDR3 sequence (DNA): TGCAGCGCCCGACAGGGGGCCTCCTACGAGCAGTACTTC. It yields the protein CSARQGASYEQYF.